The rows below give T cell receptor beta chains drawn from one sample of a study of blood T cell repertoires in COVID-19. Method: immunoSEQ multiplex PCR; TCRdb's copy keeps in-frame clones and lacks some. The data contain approximately 50,000 clones, 90% of them seen just once; the ten biggest clones take up under 4.5%. Material for sequencing was peripheral blood. Source of these receptors: a human donor in a cohort sampled during active COVID-19. The CDR3 runs from the conserved cysteine through the conserved F or W. The D gene is left open where the match is weak. Part of the rows lack a size; the others show once, few, many or a class for expanded clones.

D gene | J gene | clone size | V gene | CDR3 protein | CDR3 DNA
TRBD1 | TRBJ1-5 | - | TRBV18 | CASSPTGAPNQPQHF | TGTGCCAGCTCACCAACAGGGGCCCCTAATCAGCCCCAGCATTTT
- | TRBJ2-1 | - | TRBV20-1 | CSATDRYHSYNEQFF | TGCAGTGCTACTGACAGGTATCATTCCTACAATGAGCAGTTCTTC
- | TRBJ2-7 | once | TRBV7-8 | CASSQDMAYEQYF | TGTGCCAGCAGTCAGGACATGGCCTACGAGCAGTACTTC
- | TRBJ2-7 | few | TRBV27 | CASRTRGGGLGEQYF | TGTGCCAGCAGAACTAGGGGAGGGGGACTCGGAGAGCAGTACTTC
- | TRBJ2-5 | - | TRBV7-3 | CASSLTRLETQYF | TGTGCCAGCAGCTTAACTAGATTAGAGACCCAGTACTTC
TRBD1 | TRBJ1-1 | - | TRBV6-6 | CASRLLGQVRGEAFF | TGTGCCAGCCGATTGCTCGGACAGGTCAGGGGTGAAGCTTTCTTT
- | TRBJ1-4 | - | TRBV12-3/TRBV12-4 | CASSHGVEKLFF | TGTGCCAGCAGCCATGGAGTGGAAAAACTGTTTTTT
- | TRBJ2-5 | - | TRBV5-1 | CASSLGTGWQETQYF | TGCGCCAGCAGCTTGGGTACGGGGTGGCAAGAGACCCAGTACTTC
TRBD2 | TRBJ2-5 | - | TRBV11-3 | CASSPGTSGTQETQYF | TGTGCCAGCAGCCCCGGGACTAGCGGGACCCAAGAGACCCAGTACTTC
TRBD1 | TRBJ2-4 | - | TRBV6-6 | CASKGTGRDIQYF | TGTGCCAGCAAAGGGACAGGAAGGGACATTCAGTACTTC
- | TRBJ2-7 | - | TRBV11-2 | CASRTPQGRGSYEQYF | TGTGCCAGCAGGACCCCTCAGGGAAGAGGCTCCTACGAGCAGTACTTC
- | TRBJ2-7 | - | TRBV11-2 | CASSSRDINEQYF | TGTGCCAGCAGCAGCCGGGACATAAACGAGCAGTACTTC
TRBD1 | TRBJ1-5 | once | TRBV6-2/TRBV6-3 | CASSYLRAGGEGQPQHF | TGTGCCAGCAGTTACCTAAGGGCAGGGGGCGAGGGTCAGCCCCAGCATTTT
TRBD1 | TRBJ2-5 | - | TRBV29-1 | CSVEGTGGAETQYF | TGCAGCGTTGAGGGGACAGGGGGCGCAGAGACCCAGTACTTC
- | TRBJ1-4 | once | TRBV4-1 | CASSTTGEKLFF | TGCGCCAGCAGTACAACAGGAGAAAAACTGTTTTTT
- | TRBJ2-7 | once | TRBV6-5 | CASSYSGRAPYEQYF | TGTGCCAGCAGTTACTCTGGCAGGGCCCCTTACGAGCAGTACTTC
- | TRBJ1-2 | - | TRBV6-5 | CASSYRGAQGGYGYTF | TGTGCCAGCAGTTACCGGGGGGCGCAGGGAGGCTATGGCTACACCTTC
- | TRBJ1-1 | - | TRBV6-5 | CASSGSGATEAFF | TGTGCCAGCAGCGGCTCAGGGGCTACTGAAGCTTTCTTT
TRBD1 | TRBJ1-2 | - | TRBV5-1 | CASSRTGQGAPLAPTLRGGYTF | TGCGCCAGCAGCAGAACAGGACAGGGGGCCCCGTTGGCCCCCACACTTCGTGGTGGCTACACCTTC
- | TRBJ2-1 | - | TRBV3-1/TRBV3-2 | CASGSKTESSYNEQFF | TGTGCCAGCGGGTCAAAAACGGAGAGCTCCTACAATGAGCAGTTCTTC
TRBD2 | TRBJ2-7 | once | TRBV10-2 | CASIPGTSGSSYEQYF | TGCGCCAGCATTCCCGGGACTAGCGGGAGTTCCTACGAGCAGTACTTC
- | TRBJ1-2 | - | TRBV29-1 | CSVAPGGGRIYGYTF | TGCAGCGTTGCCCCGGGCGGGGGGCGGATCTATGGCTACACCTTC
- | TRBJ2-5 | few | TRBV6-5 | CASSYSSGQETQYF | TGTGCCAGCAGTTACTCGTCAGGGCAAGAGACCCAGTACTTC
- | TRBJ2-3 | - | TRBV30 | CAWSVQSGLDTQYF | TGTGCCTGGAGTGTACAAAGCGGGCTAGATACGCAGTATTTT
- | TRBJ1-2 | once | TRBV15 | CATSRAFSGTYGYTF | TGTGCCACCAGCAGAGCCTTCTCCGGGACATATGGCTACACCTTC
TRBD2 | TRBJ2-7 | - | TRBV28 | CASSPTPTAGVWEQYF | TGTGCCAGCAGCCCGACCCCCACAGCGGGAGTTTGGGAGCAGTACTTC
- | TRBJ1-2 | - | TRBV5-6 | CASSSWGGSPRDGYTF | TGTGCCAGCAGTTCGTGGGGGGGATCCCCCCGCGATGGCTACACCTTC
TRBD1 | TRBJ1-6 | - | TRBV7-2 | CASSTSGTDIALHF | TGTGCCAGCAGCACGTCCGGGACAGATATTGCCCTCCACTTT
- | TRBJ1-2 | - | TRBV7-9 | CASAQGRDYGYTF | TGTGCCAGCGCACAGGGTCGAGACTATGGCTACACCTTC
- | TRBJ1-2 | once | TRBV7-9 | CALYANYGYTF | TGTGCCTTATATGCGAACTATGGCTACACCTTC
TRBD1 | TRBJ1-4 | - | TRBV28 | CASSPDRGSEKLFF | TGTGCCAGCAGTCCTGACAGGGGGAGTGAAAAACTGTTTTTT
TRBD2 | TRBJ2-1 | - | TRBV6-5 | CASSLAGSFSPQFF | TGTGCCAGCAGTTTAGCGGGAAGTTTTTCCCCGCAGTTCTTC
- | TRBJ2-2 | - | TRBV9 | CASSELAGGELFF | TGTGCCAGCAGCGAACTAGCTGGCGGGGAGCTGTTTTTT
- | TRBJ2-7 | - | TRBV2 | CASSEGTGRGEQYF | TGTGCCAGCAGTGAGGGCACAGGGCGCGGCGAGCAGTACTTC
TRBD2 | TRBJ2-7 | - | TRBV18 | CASSPTSGSSYEQYF | TGTGCCAGCTCACCGACTAGCGGGAGTAGTTACGAGCAGTACTTC
- | TRBJ1-1 | - | TRBV4-1 | CASSARGDTEAFF | TGCGCCAGCTCAGCGCGGGGGGACACTGAAGCTTTCTTT
TRBD1 | TRBJ1-4 | - | TRBV2 | CASSVSGQGAREKLFF | TGTGCCAGCAGTGTTTCGGGACAGGGGGCGCGGGAAAAACTGTTTTTT
- | TRBJ2-7 | - | TRBV29-1 | CSGGQRYEQYF | TGCAGCGGAGGACAGCGCTACGAGCAGTACTTC
TRBD2 | TRBJ2-7 | - | TRBV7-2 | CASSPPGLAGGREQYF | TGTGCCAGCAGCCCCCCGGGACTAGCGGGAGGAAGGGAGCAGTACTTC
- | TRBJ2-7 | - | TRBV5-1 | CASSRGIASGTYEQYF | TGCGCCAGCAGCCGAGGGATAGCTAGTGGGACCTACGAGCAGTACTTC
- | TRBJ2-5 | - | TRBV7-9 | CASSPLTGWETQYF | TGTGCCAGCAGCCCTCTCACAGGGTGGGAGACCCAGTACTTC
- | TRBJ1-4 | once | TRBV4-1 | CASSQDRGFGEKLFF | TGCGCCAGCAGCCAAGATCGCGGCTTTGGTGAAAAACTGTTTTTT
TRBD1 | TRBJ2-5 | - | TRBV11-2 | CASSVSPTGETQYF | TGTGCCAGCAGCGTCAGCCCGACAGGGGAGACCCAGTACTTC
TRBD2 | TRBJ2-7 | once | TRBV12-5 | CASGPRTSYEQYF | TGTGCTAGTGGTCCACGGACTAGCTACGAGCAGTACTTC
- | TRBJ2-3 | - | TRBV5-1 | CASSFGELEGFSDTQYF | TGCGCCAGCAGCTTCGGGGAGTTGGAAGGTTTCTCAGATACGCAGTATTTT
- | TRBJ2-7 | - | TRBV7-9 | CASSRTYEQYF | TGTGCCAGCAGCCGAACTTACGAGCAGTACTTC
- | TRBJ2-7 | once | TRBV1 | CTSSLHRGWEQYF | TGCACCAGCAGCCTTCACAGGGGGTGGGAGCAGTACTTC
TRBD1 | TRBJ1-1 | - | TRBV5-1 | CASSLVQGASSEAFF | TGCGCCAGCAGCTTGGTTCAGGGGGCGAGCTCTGAAGCTTTCTTT
- | TRBJ1-5 | once | TRBV10-2 | CASSGQENQPQHF | TGCGCCAGCAGTGGACAGGAGAATCAGCCCCAGCATTTT
- | TRBJ1-2 | - | TRBV4-1 | CASSQGLRGTSYGYTF | TGCGCCAGCAGCCAAGGATTAAGGGGCACCAGCTATGGCTACACCTTC
TRBD1 | TRBJ2-1 | - | TRBV7-2 | CASSPQGASSYNEQFF | TGTGCCAGCAGCCCACAGGGGGCGAGCTCCTACAATGAGCAGTTCTTC
TRBD2 | TRBJ2-1 | - | TRBV7-2 | CASSFGGLAGVYEQFF | TGTGCCAGCAGCTTTGGCGGACTAGCGGGAGTCTATGAGCAGTTCTTC
TRBD1 | TRBJ2-3 | - | TRBV2 | CASSWGQQPPDTQYF | TGTGCCAGCAGTTGGGGACAGCAACCTCCCGATACGCAGTATTTT
TRBD2 | TRBJ2-5 | - | TRBV27 | CASSFLAGGGETQYF | TGTGCCAGCAGTTTTTTAGCGGGAGGTGGGGAGACCCAGTACTTC
- | TRBJ1-6 | - | TRBV27 | CASSSLTSTGLLRNSPLHF | TGTGCCAGCAGTTCCCTCACTTCGACAGGCTTACTAAGGAATTCACCCCTCCACTTT
TRBD2 | TRBJ2-5 | once | TRBV28 | CASSQSGLAGETQYF | TGTGCCAGCAGTCAATCGGGACTAGCGGGAGAGACCCAGTACTTC
TRBD2 | TRBJ2-7 | - | TRBV7-2 | CASSSFPNWTSGSYEQYF | TGTGCCAGCAGCTCCTTCCCGAACTGGACTAGCGGATCCTACGAGCAGTACTTC